The rows below give T cell receptor beta chains drawn from one sample of a study of cytomegalovirus exposure and HLA in healthy donors. Sequencing used immunoSEQ multiplex PCR; TCRdb keeps in-frame clones, though not all of them. The data show 150,000 to 200,000 clones, 85% seen once. Input material: PBMCs. These TCRs come from a man aged 25 to 40 in good health and CMV-seropositive. Both conserved end residues are part of each CDR3. Each record gives: V gene, clone size, D gene, J gene, CDR3 protein, CDR3 DNA. D genes are given only for firm matches. Clone size, where shown, is once, few, many, or a class for clones that have expanded.

v_gene: TRBV5-1
abundance: .
d_gene: TRBD2
j_gene: TRBJ2-5
CDR3aa: CASRSTSGEETQYF
CDR3nt: TGCGCCAGCAGATCGACTAGCGGAGAAGAGACCCAGTACTTC

v_gene: TRBV27
abundance: few
d_gene: .
j_gene: TRBJ2-5
CDR3aa: CASSFNGGQETQYF
CDR3nt: TGTGCCAGCAGTTTCAACGGAGGGCAAGAGACCCAGTACTTC

v_gene: TRBV7-3
abundance: .
d_gene: TRBD2
j_gene: TRBJ2-7
CDR3aa: CASSLERGLEQYF
CDR3nt: TGTGCCAGCAGCTTAGAGCGGGGTCTCGAGCAGTACTTC

v_gene: TRBV7-2
abundance: .
d_gene: TRBD1
j_gene: TRBJ1-2
CDR3aa: CASIPKGTGNYGYTF
CDR3nt: TGTGCCAGCATCCCAAAAGGGACAGGCAACTATGGCTACACCTTC

v_gene: TRBV19
abundance: many
d_gene: .
j_gene: TRBJ2-3
CDR3aa: CASSLPTGLGADTQYF
CDR3nt: TGTGCCAGTAGTCTCCCGACAGGTCTTGGGGCAGATACGCAGTATTTT

v_gene: TRBV5-1
abundance: .
d_gene: .
j_gene: TRBJ1-3
CDR3aa: CASSSSTAVSGNTIYF
CDR3nt: TGCGCCAGCAGCTCCTCTACCGCGGTGTCCGGAAACACCATATATTTT

v_gene: TRBV4-1
abundance: .
d_gene: .
j_gene: TRBJ2-1
CDR3aa: CASSQTGFGDEQFF
CDR3nt: TGCGCCAGCAGCCAAACAGGGTTTGGGGATGAGCAGTTCTTC

v_gene: TRBV7-9
abundance: .
d_gene: .
j_gene: TRBJ1-4
CDR3aa: CASSFSFEAGEKLFF
CDR3nt: TGTGCCAGCAGCTTTAGTTTTGAGGCAGGGGAAAAACTGTTTTTT

v_gene: TRBV30
abundance: .
d_gene: .
j_gene: TRBJ1-5
CDR3aa: CAWRCGQAPGPQHF
CDR3nt: TGTGCCTGGAGGTGCGGGCAGGCCCCGGGGCCCCAGCATTTT

v_gene: TRBV13
abundance: once
d_gene: .
j_gene: TRBJ1-2
CDR3aa: CASSGPTGNYGYTF
CDR3nt: TGTGCCAGCAGCGGCCCGACAGGCAACTATGGCTACACCTTC

v_gene: TRBV7-6
abundance: .
d_gene: TRBD1
j_gene: TRBJ2-7
CDR3aa: CASGGQGHEQYF
CDR3nt: TGTGCCAGCGGGGGACAGGGTCACGAGCAGTACTTC

v_gene: TRBV4-1
abundance: .
d_gene: .
j_gene: TRBJ1-5
CDR3aa: CASSHKILQGTNSNQPQHF
CDR3nt: TGCGCCAGCAGCCACAAAATACTACAGGGAACTAATAGCAATCAGCCCCAGCATTTT

v_gene: TRBV7-9
abundance: .
d_gene: TRBD1
j_gene: TRBJ1-2
CDR3aa: CASSSRQGSYGYTF
CDR3nt: TGTGCCAGCAGCTCTCGACAGGGCTCCTATGGCTACACCTTC

v_gene: TRBV7-3
abundance: few
d_gene: TRBD2
j_gene: TRBJ2-3
CDR3aa: CASSRNSGGGTYF
CDR3nt: TGTGCCAGCAGTCGGAATAGCGGGGGCGGGACGTATTTT

v_gene: TRBV4-1
abundance: few
d_gene: .
j_gene: TRBJ1-6
CDR3aa: CASSQPPRGADSPLHF
CDR3nt: TGCGCCAGCAGCCAACCTCCTCGGGGGGCAGACTCACCCCTCCACTTT

v_gene: TRBV7-9
abundance: .
d_gene: .
j_gene: TRBJ1-1
CDR3aa: CASSLGVGAVMNTEAFF
CDR3nt: TGTGCCAGCAGCTTAGGGGTAGGGGCAGTGATGAACACTGAAGCTTTCTTT

v_gene: TRBV5-8
abundance: .
d_gene: .
j_gene: TRBJ2-2
CDR3aa: CASSSGESNTGELFF
CDR3nt: TGTGCCAGCAGCTCCGGAGAATCGAACACCGGGGAGCTGTTTTTT

v_gene: TRBV7-2
abundance: .
d_gene: .
j_gene: TRBJ1-3
CDR3aa: CASSSTSGNTIYF
CDR3nt: TGTGCCAGCAGTTCTACCTCTGGAAACACCATATATTTT

v_gene: TRBV7-8
abundance: .
d_gene: .
j_gene: TRBJ1-5
CDR3aa: CASSPNRYSNQPQHF
CDR3nt: TGTGCCAGCAGCCCGAACAGATATAGCAATCAGCCCCAGCATTTT

v_gene: TRBV7-2
abundance: .
d_gene: TRBD1
j_gene: TRBJ2-7
CDR3aa: CASSSWTGASYEQYF
CDR3nt: TGTGCCAGCAGCTCTTGGACAGGGGCCTCCTACGAGCAGTACTTC

v_gene: TRBV14
abundance: .
d_gene: .
j_gene: TRBJ2-5
CDR3aa: CASTATDSQETQYF
CDR3nt: TGTGCCAGCACCGCAACCGACAGCCAAGAGACCCAGTACTTC

v_gene: TRBV13
abundance: .
d_gene: .
j_gene: TRBJ2-5
CDR3aa: CASSSDLSGQETQYF
CDR3nt: TGTGCCAGCAGCTCCGACCTCAGCGGACAAGAGACCCAGTACTTC

v_gene: TRBV7-2
abundance: .
d_gene: .
j_gene: TRBJ1-1
CDR3aa: CASSLRWGRRTEAFF
CDR3nt: TGTGCCAGCAGCTTACGATGGGGGCGCCGAACTGAAGCTTTCTTT

v_gene: TRBV7-3
abundance: .
d_gene: .
j_gene: TRBJ2-3
CDR3aa: CASSSQGWLTDTQYF
CDR3nt: TGTGCCAGCAGCTCTCAGGGTTGGCTAACAGATACGCAGTATTTT

v_gene: TRBV5-5
abundance: .
d_gene: .
j_gene: TRBJ1-3
CDR3aa: CASSWAPGQSSGNTIYF
CDR3nt: TGTGCCAGCAGCTGGGCCCCAGGACAAAGCTCTGGAAACACCATATATTTT

v_gene: TRBV29-1
abundance: .
d_gene: TRBD2
j_gene: TRBJ2-5
CDR3aa: CSVVLLGTRYLGTQYF
CDR3nt: TGCAGCGTTGTGCTCCTGGGGACTAGATACTTGGGGACCCAGTACTTC

v_gene: TRBV12-5
abundance: few
d_gene: .
j_gene: TRBJ2-7
CDR3aa: CASGSHFRGANYEQYF
CDR3nt: TGTGCTAGTGGTTCCCATTTCCGGGGAGCTAACTACGAGCAGTACTTC

v_gene: TRBV18
abundance: .
d_gene: .
j_gene: TRBJ1-5
CDR3aa: CASSQEVGRGGQPQHF
CDR3nt: TGTGCCAGCTCACAGGAAGTGGGCAGGGGTGGCCAGCCCCAGCATTTT

v_gene: TRBV11-2
abundance: .
d_gene: .
j_gene: TRBJ2-1
CDR3aa: CASSLRTTNNEQFF
CDR3nt: TGTGCCAGCAGCCTCCGGACTACCAACAATGAGCAGTTCTTC

v_gene: TRBV10-3
abundance: .
d_gene: TRBD1
j_gene: TRBJ2-7
CDR3aa: CAISDPGTVNYEQYF
CDR3nt: TGTGCCATCAGTGATCCCGGGACAGTCAACTACGAGCAGTACTTC

v_gene: TRBV11-2
abundance: few
d_gene: .
j_gene: TRBJ1-2
CDR3aa: CAATPRERNPNYGYTF
CDR3nt: TGTGCCGCAACCCCACGGGAACGGAACCCTAACTATGGCTACACCTTC

v_gene: TRBV11-2
abundance: .
d_gene: TRBD1
j_gene: TRBJ1-1
CDR3aa: CASSDRGRTEAFF
CDR3nt: TGTGCCAGCAGCGACAGGGGGCGGACTGAAGCTTTCTTT

v_gene: TRBV7-2
abundance: .
d_gene: TRBD1
j_gene: TRBJ1-4
CDR3aa: CASSPDRGDEKLFF
CDR3nt: TGTGCCAGCAGCCCCGACAGGGGGGACGAAAAACTGTTTTTT

v_gene: TRBV15
abundance: once
d_gene: .
j_gene: TRBJ2-5
CDR3aa: CATSKEGETQYF
CDR3nt: TGTGCCACCAGTAAGGAGGGGGAGACCCAGTACTTC

v_gene: TRBV7-9
abundance: few
d_gene: TRBD1
j_gene: TRBJ1-2
CDR3aa: CASSLEQGVTPIGYTF
CDR3nt: TGTGCCAGCAGCTTAGAACAGGGGGTTACCCCTATAGGCTACACCTTC

v_gene: TRBV2
abundance: .
d_gene: .
j_gene: TRBJ1-6
CDR3aa: CASGSSEVVSFGNSPLHF
CDR3nt: TGTGCCAGCGGGAGTTCCGAAGTCGTAAGTTTTGGAAATTCACCCCTCCACTTT

v_gene: TRBV9
abundance: .
d_gene: TRBD2
j_gene: TRBJ2-1
CDR3aa: CASSVLAGGYNEQFF
CDR3nt: TGTGCCAGCAGCGTACTTGCGGGGGGCTACAATGAGCAGTTCTTC

v_gene: TRBV7-8
abundance: .
d_gene: .
j_gene: TRBJ1-5
CDR3aa: CASSLAGRRSNQPQHF
CDR3nt: TGTGCCAGCAGCTTAGCAGGGAGGAGGAGCAATCAGCCCCAGCATTTT

v_gene: TRBV5-1
abundance: once
d_gene: TRBD2
j_gene: TRBJ2-1
CDR3aa: CASRFGASGGRSSYNEQFF
CDR3nt: TGCGCCAGCAGGTTCGGGGCTAGCGGGGGGAGGAGCTCCTACAATGAGCAGTTCTTC

v_gene: TRBV7-6
abundance: .
d_gene: TRBD1
j_gene: TRBJ1-1
CDR3aa: CASSLGIGQGAFSEAFF
CDR3nt: TGTGCCAGCAGCTTAGGTATCGGACAGGGGGCTTTTAGCGAAGCTTTCTTT

v_gene: TRBV5-1
abundance: .
d_gene: TRBD2
j_gene: TRBJ2-5
CDR3aa: CASSFLAGGIQETQYF
CDR3nt: TGCGCCAGCAGCTTCCTAGCGGGGGGGATTCAAGAGACCCAGTACTTC

v_gene: TRBV27
abundance: .
d_gene: TRBD2
j_gene: TRBJ2-1
CDR3aa: CATRGTSGGVYYNEQFF
CDR3nt: TGTGCCACCAGAGGGACTAGCGGGGGAGTTTACTACAATGAGCAGTTCTTC

v_gene: TRBV9
abundance: .
d_gene: .
j_gene: TRBJ1-6
CDR3aa: CASSGFPAGSNSPLHF
CDR3nt: TGTGCCAGCAGCGGCTTCCCGGCGGGGTCAAACTCACCCCTCCACTTT

v_gene: TRBV7-9
abundance: .
d_gene: .
j_gene: TRBJ2-3
CDR3aa: CASSYRRSIDADTQYF
CDR3nt: TGTGCCAGCAGCTATAGACGGAGTATAGATGCCGATACGCAGTATTTT

v_gene: TRBV4-1
abundance: .
d_gene: TRBD1
j_gene: TRBJ1-6
CDR3aa: CASSNAGTGEPLHF
CDR3nt: TGCGCCAGCAGCAACGCCGGGACAGGAGAACCCCTCCACTTT

v_gene: TRBV6-1
abundance: .
d_gene: TRBD1
j_gene: TRBJ1-1
CDR3aa: CASPNRGLTEAFF
CDR3nt: TGTGCCAGCCCCAACAGGGGGCTAACTGAAGCTTTCTTT

v_gene: TRBV12-5
abundance: .
d_gene: TRBD1
j_gene: TRBJ1-2
CDR3aa: CASGPRGTGIQGYTF
CDR3nt: TGTGCTAGTGGCCCTCGAGGGACAGGGATACAAGGCTACACCTTC

v_gene: TRBV5-6
abundance: .
d_gene: TRBD1
j_gene: TRBJ1-2
CDR3aa: CASSWGSDRGLSGYTF
CDR3nt: TGTGCCAGCAGCTGGGGATCGGACAGGGGGCTAAGCGGCTACACCTTC

v_gene: TRBV15
abundance: .
d_gene: .
j_gene: TRBJ2-1
CDR3aa: CATSGRISGYNEQFF
CDR3nt: TGTGCCACCAGCGGCCGGATTAGCGGTTACAATGAGCAGTTCTTC

v_gene: TRBV10-1
abundance: few
d_gene: .
j_gene: TRBJ1-5
CDR3aa: CASRCGYSNQPQHF
CDR3nt: TGCGCCAGCAGGTGCGGTTATAGCAATCAGCCCCAGCATTTT

v_gene: TRBV9
abundance: .
d_gene: TRBD1
j_gene: TRBJ1-4
CDR3aa: CASSSDRGNEKLFF
CDR3nt: TGTGCCAGCAGCTCGGACAGGGGTAATGAAAAACTGTTTTTT